The clone carrying this T cell receptor beta chain showed up just once. The data stem from a study of T-cell memory formation after mild COVID-19. Germline CDR1 and CDR2: GTSNPN and SVGIG (reference sequence). The CDR3 is 15 amino acids. The V segment lost 2 bases and the J segment 9 bases; nucleotides outside the gene matches: 11. TCRdb re-called the 5' RACE reads with MiXCR, one entry per CDR3 protein. The table lists 250,000 to 400,000 distinct CDR3 sequences, approximately 15% of them singletons. The sequenced sample consisted of PBMCs or a T cell subset sorted from them (not recorded which). The chain joins TRBV30 to TRBJ2-1, with 9 bases that match TRBD2. The sequence was obtained from a man younger than 35 who had mild COVID-19 (a few samples of this study predate the infection). Cell type and time point are not known. In DNA form, the CDR3 reads TGTGCCTGGAGTTTTACTAGCGGGTTCCGAGGTGAGCAGTTCTTC. It specifies CAWSFTSGFRGEQFF.